This T cell receptor beta chain is drawn from a study of blood T cells in healthy people across ages. On the study more broadly: Capture via template switching afforded approximately one barcoded beta molecule per two T cells. Findings and limits, study-wide: The long-lived group displayed more naive CD4+ cells, plus higher diversity, than the aged donors did.

It was with a sample-barcoded 5' primer and a J-beta primer mix that a second PCR of about 6 to 12 cycles was run. Through a template-switch adaptor with 12 random nucleotides, each cDNA molecule received a tag. TCRdb re-called the 5' RACE reads through MiXCR, storing one row per CDR3 protein. The repertoire holds 850,000 to 950,000 distinct CDR3 sequences, with roughly 26% as singletons. Drawing of peripheral blood yielded roughly 9.3 milliliters from each donor. The CDR3 has 20 residues. J gave up 2 bases and V 0 bases, and 18 bases lay outside the gene matches. Germline CDR1 and CDR2: DFQATT and SNEGSKA (reference sequence). This clonotype appeared many times. The antigen is unknown.

Specimen: blood. The gene calls are TRBV20-1 and TRBJ2-3; 9 nucleotides align to TRBD2. The TCR comes from a woman aged 80 or over in good health. The CDR3 is CSARDYLWRASGDITDTQYF. In DNA, the CDR3 is TGCAGTGCTAGAGATTACCTATGGCGGGCTAGCGGGGATATCACAGATACGCAGTATTTT.